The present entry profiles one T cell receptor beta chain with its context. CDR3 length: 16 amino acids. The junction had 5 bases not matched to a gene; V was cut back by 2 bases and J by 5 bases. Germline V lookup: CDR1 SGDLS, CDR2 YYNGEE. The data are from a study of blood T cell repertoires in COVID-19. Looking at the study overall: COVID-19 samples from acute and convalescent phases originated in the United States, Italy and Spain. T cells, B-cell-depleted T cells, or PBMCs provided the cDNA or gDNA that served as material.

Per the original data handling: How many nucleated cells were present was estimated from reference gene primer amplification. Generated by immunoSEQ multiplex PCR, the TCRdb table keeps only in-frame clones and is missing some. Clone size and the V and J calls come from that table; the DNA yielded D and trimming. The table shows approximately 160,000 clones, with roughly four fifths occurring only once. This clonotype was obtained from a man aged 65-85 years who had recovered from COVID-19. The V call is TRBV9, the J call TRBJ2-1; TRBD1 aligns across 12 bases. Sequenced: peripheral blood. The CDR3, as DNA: TGTGCCAGCAGCGTGGGACAGGGGGCGATCGACAATGAGCAGTTCTTC. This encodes CASSVGQGAIDNEQFF.